The rows below give T cell receptor beta chains drawn from one sample of a study of blood T cells in healthy people across ages. TCRdb independently ran MiXCR on the 5' RACE reads; one entry per CDR3 protein. The data hold around 800,000 distinct CDR3 sequences, with 40% to 65% observed a single time. Sequences were obtained from blood. All receptors come from a man aged 80 or over in good health. Each CDR3 is given with its conserved first and last residue. The order of the fields is D gene, clone size, CDR3 length, J gene, V gene, CDR3 DNA, CDR3 protein. The D gene is left open where the match is weak. Clone sizes are given selectively: once, few, many, or a class where the clone is expanded.

d_call: .
clone_size: .
cdr3_length: 14
j_call: TRBJ1-1
v_call: TRBV6-5
cdr3_nt: TGTGCCAGCAGTAGGACAGATCTGGGCACTGAAGCTTTCTTT
cdr3_aa: CASSRTDLGTEAFF

d_call: .
clone_size: many
cdr3_length: 13
j_call: TRBJ2-7
v_call: TRBV29-1
cdr3_nt: TGCAGCGTTGAAGAGTACAGATCCTACGAGCAGTACTTC
cdr3_aa: CSVEEYRSYEQYF

d_call: TRBD2
clone_size: few
cdr3_length: 15
j_call: TRBJ2-1
v_call: TRBV7-2
cdr3_nt: TGTGCCAGCAGCACGGGGACTAGCGAGTACAATGAGCAGTTCTTC
cdr3_aa: CASSTGTSEYNEQFF

d_call: .
clone_size: .
cdr3_length: 14
j_call: TRBJ2-4
v_call: TRBV27
cdr3_nt: TGTGCCAGCAGTTTCAACCCTATCGAAAACATTCAGTACTTC
cdr3_aa: CASSFNPIENIQYF

d_call: .
clone_size: few
cdr3_length: 12
j_call: TRBJ2-3
v_call: TRBV7-7
cdr3_nt: TGTGCTAGCTTAATACGCACAGATACGCAGTATTTT
cdr3_aa: CASLIRTDTQYF

d_call: .
clone_size: few
cdr3_length: 14
j_call: TRBJ1-1
v_call: TRBV5-1
cdr3_nt: TGCGCCAGCAGCTTGACAAGGGGGGGCACTGAAGCTTTCTTT
cdr3_aa: CASSLTRGGTEAFF

d_call: .
clone_size: .
cdr3_length: 14
j_call: TRBJ2-7
v_call: TRBV2
cdr3_nt: TGTGCCAGCATCCGGCGCCAGGGATCCTACGAGCAGTACTTC
cdr3_aa: CASIRRQGSYEQYF

d_call: TRBD2
clone_size: few
cdr3_length: 14
j_call: TRBJ2-7
v_call: TRBV5-1
cdr3_nt: TGCGCCAGCAGCCCCCCTCTAGCGGGGGACGAGCAGTACTTC
cdr3_aa: CASSPPLAGDEQYF

d_call: TRBD2
clone_size: .
cdr3_length: 13
j_call: TRBJ2-5
v_call: TRBV30
cdr3_nt: TGTGCCTGGCATACTAGCGGGAGTGAGACCCAGTACTTC
cdr3_aa: CAWHTSGSETQYF

d_call: TRBD2
clone_size: .
cdr3_length: 17
j_call: TRBJ2-3
v_call: TRBV6-1
cdr3_nt: TGTGCCAGCAGTAGGACTAGCGGAGCGTCTAGCACAGATACGCAGTATTTT
cdr3_aa: CASSRTSGASSTDTQYF

d_call: TRBD1
clone_size: .
cdr3_length: 13
j_call: TRBJ2-7
v_call: TRBV20-1
cdr3_nt: TGCAGTGCGTCGACAGGGGCAAACTACGAGCAGTACTTC
cdr3_aa: CSASTGANYEQYF

d_call: .
clone_size: .
cdr3_length: 13
j_call: TRBJ2-5
v_call: TRBV5-5
cdr3_nt: TGTGCCAGCAGCTACGGGTCCCAAGAGACCCAGTACTTC
cdr3_aa: CASSYGSQETQYF

d_call: TRBD1
clone_size: few
cdr3_length: 17
j_call: TRBJ2-7
v_call: TRBV6-2/TRBV6-3
cdr3_nt: TGTGCCAGCACCCAGCGAGATCCGGGACAGGGTGTTTACGAGCAGTACTTC
cdr3_aa: CASTQRDPGQGVYEQYF

d_call: TRBD1
clone_size: .
cdr3_length: 13
j_call: TRBJ2-3
v_call: TRBV6-1
cdr3_nt: TGTGCCATAGGGACAGGGTCAGGGTTGTCCCCGTATTTT
cdr3_aa: CAIGTGSGLSPYF

d_call: .
clone_size: .
cdr3_length: 14
j_call: TRBJ1-1
v_call: TRBV9
cdr3_nt: TGTGCCAGCAGCGTGATGACAGGGAACACTGAAGCTTTCTTT
cdr3_aa: CASSVMTGNTEAFF

d_call: .
clone_size: .
cdr3_length: 12
j_call: TRBJ2-3
v_call: TRBV12-3/TRBV12-4
cdr3_nt: TGTGCCAGCAGTCCGGCCCGGAGATACGCGTATTTT
cdr3_aa: CASSPARRYAYF

d_call: .
clone_size: .
cdr3_length: 15
j_call: TRBJ2-1
v_call: TRBV20-1
cdr3_nt: TGCAGTGCTACCAGATCTGCGGCTACCTACAATGAGCAGTTCTTC
cdr3_aa: CSATRSAATYNEQFF

d_call: .
clone_size: .
cdr3_length: 14
j_call: TRBJ1-5
v_call: TRBV20-1
cdr3_nt: TGCAGTGCTAGGTCCCCGGTTAGCAATCAGCCCCAGCATTTT
cdr3_aa: CSARSPVSNQPQHF

d_call: .
clone_size: .
cdr3_length: 12
j_call: TRBJ1-1
v_call: TRBV7-2
cdr3_nt: TGTGCCAGCAGCCCGGTTTGGGGTGAAGCTTTCTTT
cdr3_aa: CASSPVWGEAFF

d_call: .
clone_size: .
cdr3_length: 16
j_call: TRBJ2-1
v_call: TRBV15
cdr3_nt: TGTGCCACCAGCAGAGACCAGGCTAGCGAAAAGAATGAGCAGTTCTTC
cdr3_aa: CATSRDQASEKNEQFF

d_call: .
clone_size: .
cdr3_length: 16
j_call: TRBJ2-7
v_call: TRBV3-1
cdr3_nt: TGTGCCAGCAGCCCTCAGGGGGGACATATGGCCTACGAGCAGTACTTC
cdr3_aa: CASSPQGGHMAYEQYF

d_call: .
clone_size: .
cdr3_length: 15
j_call: TRBJ2-2
v_call: TRBV5-1
cdr3_nt: TGCGCCAGCAGCTTGGGGGGCAGTGCGACCGGGGAGCTGTTTTTT
cdr3_aa: CASSLGGSATGELFF

d_call: .
clone_size: .
cdr3_length: 14
j_call: TRBJ2-3
v_call: TRBV9
cdr3_nt: TGTGCCAGCAGCGTAGGGCTGAGCACAGATACGCAGTATTTT
cdr3_aa: CASSVGLSTDTQYF

d_call: .
clone_size: .
cdr3_length: 16
j_call: TRBJ2-2
v_call: TRBV11-2
cdr3_nt: TGTGCCAGCAGCCCGAGTGGCTGGTCGGACACCGGGGAGCTGTTTTTT
cdr3_aa: CASSPSGWSDTGELFF

d_call: .
clone_size: .
cdr3_length: 14
j_call: TRBJ1-1
v_call: TRBV18
cdr3_nt: TGTGCCAGCTCAATACAGGGTGCGAACACTGAAGCTTTCTTT
cdr3_aa: CASSIQGANTEAFF

d_call: TRBD2
clone_size: .
cdr3_length: 15
j_call: TRBJ2-1
v_call: TRBV24-1
cdr3_nt: TGTGCCACCAGTGATTTAGATACCTTAGCGGGACTCCAGTTCTTC
cdr3_aa: CATSDLDTLAGLQFF

d_call: TRBD1
clone_size: many
cdr3_length: 16
j_call: TRBJ2-5
v_call: TRBV3-1
cdr3_nt: TGTGCCAGCACCCTGTGGGACAGGGTGGGCCAAGAGACCCAGTACTTC
cdr3_aa: CASTLWDRVGQETQYF

d_call: .
clone_size: .
cdr3_length: 15
j_call: TRBJ1-2
v_call: TRBV4-2
cdr3_nt: TGTGCCAGCAGCTACCGGGACTCCGGGAACTATGGCTACACCTTC
cdr3_aa: CASSYRDSGNYGYTF

d_call: .
clone_size: .
cdr3_length: 14
j_call: TRBJ2-5
v_call: TRBV6-5
cdr3_nt: TGTGCCAGCAGGTATGACAGGAACGGAGAGACCCAGTACTTC
cdr3_aa: CASRYDRNGETQYF

d_call: TRBD1
clone_size: .
cdr3_length: 15
j_call: TRBJ2-3
v_call: TRBV9
cdr3_nt: TGTGCCAGCAGCGCCGACAGGGTCCAGGTGGATACGCAGTATTTT
cdr3_aa: CASSADRVQVDTQYF

d_call: TRBD2
clone_size: .
cdr3_length: 12
j_call: TRBJ2-3
v_call: TRBV2
cdr3_nt: TGTGCCAGCACGGGAGCGGGAGGGCCTGGGTATTTT
cdr3_aa: CASTGAGGPGYF

d_call: .
clone_size: .
cdr3_length: 14
j_call: TRBJ1-2
v_call: TRBV5-1
cdr3_nt: TGCGCCAGCAGCCAGGAAGGGGAAAACTATGGCTACACCTTC
cdr3_aa: CASSQEGENYGYTF

d_call: TRBD2
clone_size: many
cdr3_length: 15
j_call: TRBJ2-7
v_call: TRBV20-1
cdr3_nt: TGCAGTGCTACCCCTGGGGCTAGCGGCTCCTACGAGCAGTACTTC
cdr3_aa: CSATPGASGSYEQYF

d_call: .
clone_size: .
cdr3_length: 13
j_call: TRBJ2-5
v_call: TRBV7-9
cdr3_nt: TGTGCCAGCAGCTTACCGTTGTGGGAGACCCAGTACTTC
cdr3_aa: CASSLPLWETQYF

d_call: .
clone_size: .
cdr3_length: 14
j_call: TRBJ1-4
v_call: TRBV6-5
cdr3_nt: TGTGCCAGCAGGGGACGGGCAACTAATGAAAAACTGTTTTTT
cdr3_aa: CASRGRATNEKLFF

d_call: .
clone_size: .
cdr3_length: 15
j_call: TRBJ2-2
v_call: TRBV7-9
cdr3_nt: TGTGCCAGCAGCCCTGGGGCGCCGAACACCGGGGAGCTGTTTTTT
cdr3_aa: CASSPGAPNTGELFF

d_call: .
clone_size: .
cdr3_length: 18
j_call: TRBJ2-6
v_call: TRBV18
cdr3_nt: TGTGCCAGCTCACAACTCCCCACATTGGACTCTGGGGCCAACGTCCTGACTTTC
cdr3_aa: CASSQLPTLDSGANVLTF

d_call: TRBD1
clone_size: few
cdr3_length: 12
j_call: TRBJ1-4
v_call: TRBV29-1
cdr3_nt: TGCAGCGGTGGACAGGGGCAAGAAAAACTGTTTTTT
cdr3_aa: CSGGQGQEKLFF

d_call: .
clone_size: .
cdr3_length: 14
j_call: TRBJ2-7
v_call: TRBV5-1
cdr3_nt: TGCGCCAGCAGCCAATCGACAGGATCCTACGAGCAGTACTTC
cdr3_aa: CASSQSTGSYEQYF

d_call: TRBD1
clone_size: few
cdr3_length: 14
j_call: TRBJ2-1
v_call: TRBV7-2
cdr3_nt: TGTGCCAGCAGCTCCTGGACAGGCGGGAATGAGCAGTTCTTC
cdr3_aa: CASSSWTGGNEQFF

d_call: .
clone_size: few
cdr3_length: 13
j_call: TRBJ2-7
v_call: TRBV20-1
cdr3_nt: TGCAGCCCCTCCGGGTTAGGTAACTACGAGCAGTACTTC
cdr3_aa: CSPSGLGNYEQYF

d_call: TRBD2
clone_size: few
cdr3_length: 14
j_call: TRBJ2-5
v_call: TRBV29-1
cdr3_nt: TGCAGCGCCGATACCAGACTAGCGGGAGCGACCCAGTACTTC
cdr3_aa: CSADTRLAGATQYF

d_call: .
clone_size: .
cdr3_length: 15
j_call: TRBJ1-3
v_call: TRBV6-5
cdr3_nt: TGTGCCAGCAGTTATTCAGGATACTCTGGAAACACCATATATTTT
cdr3_aa: CASSYSGYSGNTIYF

d_call: .
clone_size: few
cdr3_length: 14
j_call: TRBJ2-7
v_call: TRBV4-1
cdr3_nt: TGCGCCAGCAGTCAGGGATTCTCCTCCTACGAGCAGTACTTC
cdr3_aa: CASSQGFSSYEQYF

d_call: .
clone_size: few
cdr3_length: 16
j_call: TRBJ2-6
v_call: TRBV24-1
cdr3_nt: TGTGCCACCAGTGACCCGGGCCGGACTGGGGCCAACGTCCTGACTTTC
cdr3_aa: CATSDPGRTGANVLTF

d_call: .
clone_size: .
cdr3_length: 13
j_call: TRBJ2-1
v_call: TRBV5-1
cdr3_nt: TGCGCCAGCAGCTCTAACCTTCAGGGGAGGCAGTTCTTC
cdr3_aa: CASSSNLQGRQFF